One and the same sample provided the 30 T cell receptor beta chains below, sequenced in a study of blood T cell repertoires in COVID-19. The protocol was immunoSEQ multiplex PCR, while the TCRdb copy is restricted to in-frame clones and leaves out a portion. Among roughly 66,000 clones listed, about 90% were seen once. The source material was peripheral blood. Every receptor here comes from a human donor in a cohort sampled during active COVID-19.

Only one count was recorded for this clone. This chain connects TRBV19 to TRBJ1-1; D not resolved. CDR1 is LNHDA, CDR2 SQIVND, per germline (reference sequence). V was clipped by 7 bases and J by 2 bases, with 14 bases between them. This CDR3 spans 14 amino acids. The CDR3 sequence: CASTYREPNTEAFF. CDR3 DNA: TGTGCCAGTACATACCGGGAGCCAAACACTGAAGCTTTCTTT.

The rearrangement joins TRBV27 to TRBJ1-5, with 8 bases that match TRBD1. CDR1 MNHEY and CDR2 SMNVEV come from the germline V gene (reference sequence). The CDR3 sequence is 17 residues long. The V segment lost 3 bases and the J segment 4 bases; nucleotides outside the gene matches: 11. DNA for the CDR3: TGTGCCAGCAGTTTTTCTTCAGGACAGGGTGGAAATCAGCCCCAGCATTTT. Amino acids: CASSFSSGQGGNQPQHF.

The chain combines TRBV5-6 with TRBJ2-7; tentative D call: TRBD1 (5 bases). Germline V gene sequence: CDR1 SGHDT, CDR2 YYEEEE. The V and J ends lost 0 bases and 0 bases respectively, with 16 bases between them. The CDR3 extends over 17 amino acids. CDR3 nucleotide sequence: TGTGCCAGCAGCTTGGGGCCGGACACCTCTAGCTCCTACGAGCAGTACTTC. Amino acids: CASSLGPDTSSSYEQYF.

The chain combines TRBV19 with TRBJ1-1; 7 bases match TRBD1. The CDR3 contains 14 residues. The ends lost 3 bases at V and 1 base at J; junction bases unmatched: 2. The germline V gene has CDR1 LNHDA and CDR2 SQIVND (reference sequence). CDR3 residues: CASSIGTANTEAFF. CDR3 DNA sequence: TGTGCCAGTAGTATCGGGACAGCGAACACTGAAGCTTTCTTT.

This clone was detected only a few times. The chain recombines TRBV6-1 with TRBJ1-6; TRBD1 agrees at 7 bases. Germline V lookup: CDR1 MNHNS, CDR2 SASEGT. This CDR3 has 17 residues. The ends lost 3 bases at V and 3 bases at J; junction bases unmatched: 8. The CDR3 loop reads CASSDLNRGNYNSPLHF. In DNA form, the CDR3 reads TGTGCCAGCAGTGACCTTAACAGGGGCAACTATAATTCACCCCTCCACTTT.

The V gene is TRBV6-6, the J gene TRBJ1-5; D gene uncertain. Trimming cost V 0 bases and J 11 bases, with 11 bases left between them. CDR3 length: 13 residues. The germline V gene encodes CDR1 MNHNY and CDR2 SVGAGI (reference sequence). The CDR3 protein is CASSYSPQEAQHF. DNA for the CDR3: TGTGCCAGCAGTTACTCCCCCCAGGAGGCCCAGCATTTT.

The chain combines TRBV19 with TRBJ2-1; TRBD1 matches at 9 bases. The CDR3 has 13 residues. Unmatched junction bases numbered 2, after V lost 9 bases and J lost 2 bases. Looked up from germline, CDR1 is LNHDA and CDR2 is SQIVND (reference sequence). The CDR3 region is CASRDRAYNEQFF. Here the CDR3 DNA reads TGTGCCAGCCGGGACAGGGCCTACAATGAGCAGTTCTTC.

The chain employs TRBV7-2 and TRBJ2-1; TRBD2 matches at 11 bases. The CDR3 loop spans 16 amino acids. CDR1 and CDR2 from the germline V gene are SGHTA and FQGNSA. J gave up 6 bases and V 4 bases, and 8 bases lay outside the gene matches. The CDR3 DNA reads TGTGCCAGCAGCTCCACCGGGACTAGCGGTGGCAATGAGCAGTTCTTC. It specifies CASSSTGTSGGNEQFF.

The chain couples TRBV9 to TRBJ2-3; TRBD2 aligns across 10 bases. Germline CDR1 is SGDLS and CDR2 is YYNGEE. This CDR3 comprises 14 residues. With 4 bases clipped from V and 7 bases from J, the junction kept 6 bases outside the gene matches. The CDR3 protein is CASSPGTSAYTQYF. The CDR3 DNA follows: TGTGCCAGCAGCCCAGGGACTAGCGCCTATACGCAGTATTTT. Filled out from reference TRBV9 and TRBJ2-3, the complete variable domain reads DSGVTQTPKHLITATGQRVTLRCSPRSGDLSVYWYQQSLDQGLQFLIQYYNGEERAKGNILERFSAQQFPDLHSELNLSSLELGDSALYFCASSPGTSAYTQYFGPGTRLTVL.

The CDR3 here is CASSFFQRSSYNEQFF. DNA for the CDR3: TGCGCCAGCAGCTTCTTCCAGCGGAGCTCCTACAATGAGCAGTTCTTC. The chain carries TRBV5-1 and TRBJ2-1; possibly TRBD2 for D (5 bases). Per the germline V gene, CDR1 is SGHRS and CDR2 is YFSETQ. Trimming left V 2 bases short and J 0 bases short, with 12 bases between. This CDR3 spans 16 amino acids. The full variable domain, completed using reference TRBV5-1 and TRBJ2-1, is KAGVTQTPRYLIKTRGQQVTLSCSPISGHRSVSWYQQTPGQGLQFLFEYFSETQRNKGNFPGRFSGRQFSNSRSEMNVSTLELGDSALYLCASSFFQRSSYNEQFFGPGTRLTVL.

This chain uses TRBV24-1 with TRBJ2-2; 7 bases align to TRBD2. The CDR3 runs 17 residues. Germline lookup yields CDR1 KGHDR and CDR2 SFDVKD. V dropped 4 bases and J dropped 4; count of bases not matched to a gene: 11. CDR3 in DNA: TGTGCCACCAGTGAGCCGGGAGCCGGGGGGACCACCGGGGAGCTGTTTTTT. This translates into CATSEPGAGGTTGELFF.

The chain combines TRBV28 with TRBJ2-3, with TRBD2 matching 11 bases. This CDR3 is 16 amino acids long. Trimming cost V 6 bases and J 3 bases; bases outside gene matches: 8. CDR1 is MDHEN and CDR2 is SYDVKM in the germline V gene. The CDR3 DNA sequence: TGTGCCAGCAGGGGGACTAGCGGCTTACCTACAGATACGCAGTATTTT. Protein sequence: CASRGTSGLPTDTQYF. Combining the CDR3 with reference TRBV28 and TRBJ2-3 gives the whole variable domain DVKVTQSSRYLVKRTGEKVFLECVQDMDHENMFWYRQDPGLGLRLIYFSYDVKMKEKGDIPEGYSVSREKKERFSLILESASTNQTSMYLCASRGTSGLPTDTQYFGPGTRLTVL.

V gene TRBV2 combines with J gene TRBJ1-1, with 7 positions matching TRBD1. This CDR3 has 14 amino acids. V was clipped by 4 bases and J by 1 base; unmatched bases: 3. Germline V gene lookup returns CDR1 SNHLY and CDR2 FYNNEI. The CDR3 loop is CASSGAGGNTEAFF. The CDR3 nucleotides are TGTGCCAGCAGTGGTGCAGGGGGGAACACTGAAGCTTTCTTT.

V is TRBV4-3 and J is TRBJ2-2; the match to TRBD2 covers 11 bases. The CDR3 is 17 residues long. The V and J ends lost 3 bases and 3 bases, in that order; junction bases with no gene match: 6. Germline V gene sequence: CDR1 LGHNA, CDR2 YSLEER. The CDR3 DNA reads as TGCGCCAGCAGCCAGCCCTCTAGCGGGAGGCACACCGGGGAGCTGTTTTTT. This sequence encodes CASSQPSSGRHTGELFF.

The chain recombines TRBV7-9 with TRBJ1-1, with D possibly matching TRBD1 (5 bases). Looked up from germline, CDR1 is SEHNR and CDR2 is FQNEAQ (reference sequence). The CDR3 loop spans 14 amino acids. The V end was cut by 4 bases, the J end by 10 bases, with 19 bases between. CDR3 nucleotides: TGTGCCAGCAGCTCGTCCCCCGACAGCCCCGGAGCTTTCTTT. This gives the protein CASSSSPDSPGAFF.

The V and J genes are TRBV2 and TRBJ2-2; 9 nucleotides agree with TRBD1. Germline V gene lookup returns CDR1 SNHLY and CDR2 FYNNEI. The CDR3 has 15 amino acids. J was trimmed by 2 bases and V by 6 bases; bases with no gene match: 4. The CDR3 DNA follows: TGTGCCAGCAGGAGGACAGGGGCAAACACCGGGGAGCTGTTTTTT. Amino acids: CASRRTGANTGELFF.

The chain uses TRBV6-5 and TRBJ2-3, with unresolved D. Trimming took 4 bases from V and 1 from J, leaving 12 bases between them. The CDR3 has 15 residues. Germline CDR1 and CDR2: MNHEY and SVGAGI. CDR3 residues: CASSFTLMGTDTQYF. The CDR3 DNA reads as TGTGCCAGCAGTTTTACATTAATGGGCACAGATACGCAGTATTTT.

V is TRBV10-1 and J is TRBJ2-2, with a weak D call TRBD1 (6 bases). CDR1 and CDR2 (germline): WNHNN, SYGVQD (reference sequence). The CDR3 contains 15 residues. V was pared by 6 bases and J by 0 bases, with 11 bases between. The CDR3 reads CASSPDSANTGELFF. The CDR3 DNA sequence: TGCGCCAGCAGCCCGGACAGCGCGAACACCGGGGAGCTGTTTTTT.

This sequence joins TRBV3-1 (or the pseudogene TRBV3-2) and TRBJ2-7; 9 positions agree with TRBD2. Germline V gene lookup returns CDR1 LGHDT and CDR2 YNNKEL (reference sequence). Trimming took 2 bases from V and 2 from J; bases not matched to a gene: 7. This CDR3 contains 16 residues. This CDR3 reads CASSQPGLAGAYEQYF. The CDR3 DNA sequence: TGTGCCAGCAGCCAACCGGGACTAGCAGGTGCCTACGAGCAGTACTTC.

V and J are TRBV5-1 and TRBJ2-3, with 10 bases matching TRBD2. The CDR3 sequence is 17 residues long. Germline V gives CDR1 SGHRS, CDR2 YFSETQ. J was trimmed by 5 bases and V by 0 bases; bases with no gene match: 9. The CDR3 spells CASSLEGLAVAVDTQYF. CDR3 in DNA: TGCGCCAGCAGCTTGGAAGGACTAGCGGTCGCCGTAGATACGCAGTATTTT.

This chain joins TRBV7-9 and TRBJ2-1; TRBD1 matches 8 bases. Germline trimming cut 5 bases from V and 7 bases from J; bases unmatched to any gene: 4. The CDR3 has 13 amino acids. Germline CDR1 and CDR2: SEHNR and FQNEAQ (reference sequence). Here the CDR3 reads CASSTRQGNEQFF. DNA of the CDR3: TGTGCCAGCAGCACCAGACAGGGGAATGAGCAGTTCTTC.

This clone occurred a few times. The chain has TRBV11-2 and TRBJ2-2; weak D call: TRBD1 (5 bases). V was pared by 5 bases and J by 1 base, with 11 bases between. Germline lookup yields CDR1 SGHAT and CDR2 FQNNGV. The CDR3 is made up of 15 amino acids. The CDR3 region is CASSDGQRNTGELFF. The CDR3, as DNA: TGTGCCAGCAGCGACGGACAACGGAACACCGGGGAGCTGTTTTTT.

V is TRBV28 and J is TRBJ1-3; D is perhaps TRBD1 (5 bases). The CDR3 runs 17 residues. The germline gives CDR1 MDHEN, CDR2 SYDVKM. V lost 0 bases and J 4 bases, leaving 16 bases between the germline ends. The CDR3 reads CASSLWSSKGHGNTIYF. DNA of the CDR3: TGTGCCAGCAGTTTATGGAGCTCGAAGGGGCACGGAAACACCATATATTTT.

This chain joins TRBV7-2 and TRBJ2-2; TRBD2 matches 9 bases. Losses at the gene ends were 1 base for V and 4 bases for J; bases not matched to a gene: 4. There are 16 residues in the CDR3. Germline CDR1 reads SGHTA; CDR2 reads FQGNSA. The CDR3 DNA reads as TGTGCCAGCAGCTTAGTAGCGGGGGCCTCCACCGGGGAGCTGTTTTTT. It codes for CASSLVAGASTGELFF.

The V and J genes are TRBV7-9 and TRBJ2-5; 8 nucleotides line up with TRBD2. The CDR3 is 17 amino acids. V lost 3 bases and J lost 4; bases outside the gene matches: 13. The V gene's germline CDR1 is SEHNR and CDR2 FQNEAQ (reference sequence). The CDR3 nucleotides are TGTGCCAGCAGCTTTCAGGCCGGGAGCGGGAGAACAGAGACCCAGTACTTC. Translation gives CASSFQAGSGRTETQYF.

The chain carries TRBV14 and TRBJ1-3; tentatively, D is TRBD1 (5 bases). The ends were cut back, 4 bases at V and 4 bases at J, with 14 bases in the middle. Germline CDR1 is SGHDN and CDR2 is FVKESK. The CDR3 totals 15 residues. The CDR3: CASSPRVWAGNTIYF. Here the CDR3 DNA reads TGTGCCAGCAGCCCCAGGGTCTGGGCCGGAAACACCATATATTTT.

The chain has TRBV6-6 and TRBJ1-2, with D unclear. This CDR3 comprises 13 residues. Trimming took 7 bases from V and 6 from J, leaving 15 bases between them. Per germline, CDR1 MNHNY and CDR2 SVGAGI (reference sequence). The CDR3 loop is CASTGGDKNGYTF. CDR3 DNA sequence: TGTGCCAGCACCGGCGGGGATAAGAATGGCTACACCTTC.

This clone was counted a single time. V and J are TRBV28 and TRBJ2-7; 8 nucleotides match TRBD2. Germline trimming cut 6 bases from V and 6 bases from J; bases unmatched to any gene: 13. CDR3 length equals 15 residues. CDR1 and CDR2 (germline): MDHEN, SYDVKM. The CDR3 region has the DNA TGTGCCAGCAGCCCTCAACCAGCGGGAGTCTCCGAGCAGTACTTC. The encoded protein is CASSPQPAGVSEQYF.

This clone was seen just once. The chain recombines TRBV7-3 with TRBJ2-2; TRBD1 aligns across 8 bases. Germline CDR1 is SGHTA and CDR2 is FQGTGA. The CDR3 covers 14 residues. V lost 4 bases, J lost 6 bases, and 4 bases stayed unmatched. CDR3 nucleotides: TGTGCCAGCAGCTCACAACAGGGGGCCGGGGAGCTGTTTTTT. This translates into CASSSQQGAGELFF. The full variable domain, completed using reference TRBV7-3 and TRBJ2-2, is GAGVSQTPSNKVTEKGKYVELRCDPISGHTALYWYRQSLGQGPEFLIYFQGTGAADDSGLPNDRFFAVRPEGSVSTLKIQRTERGDSAVYLCASSSQQGAGELFFGEGSRLTVL.

This clone was detected only once. The rearrangement joins TRBV9 to TRBJ2-3; 8 bases are shared with TRBD2. The CDR3 loop spans 16 amino acids. Germline V lookup: CDR1 SGDLS, CDR2 YYNGEE. The V and J ends lost 0 bases and 2 bases, in that order; junction bases with no gene match: 5. Here the CDR3 DNA reads TGTGCCAGCAGCGTAGCATCGGGGGGGTTCACAGATACGCAGTATTTT. Its protein is CASSVASGGFTDTQYF.